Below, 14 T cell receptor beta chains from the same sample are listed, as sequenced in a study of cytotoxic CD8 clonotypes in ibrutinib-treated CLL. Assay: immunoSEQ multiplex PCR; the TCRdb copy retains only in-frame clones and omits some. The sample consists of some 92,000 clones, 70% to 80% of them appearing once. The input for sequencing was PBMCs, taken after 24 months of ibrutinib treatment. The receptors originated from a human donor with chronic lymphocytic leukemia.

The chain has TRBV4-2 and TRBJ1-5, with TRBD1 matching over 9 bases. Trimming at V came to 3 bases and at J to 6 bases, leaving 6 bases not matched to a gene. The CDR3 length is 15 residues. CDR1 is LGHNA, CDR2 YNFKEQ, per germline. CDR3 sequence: CASSQEGQGPQPQHF. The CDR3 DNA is TGTGCCAGCAGCCAGGAGGGACAGGGACCTCAGCCCCAGCATTTT.

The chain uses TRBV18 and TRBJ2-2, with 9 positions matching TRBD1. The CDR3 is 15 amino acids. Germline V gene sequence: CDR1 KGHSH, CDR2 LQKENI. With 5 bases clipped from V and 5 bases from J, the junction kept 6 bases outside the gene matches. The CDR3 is CASSTSGTGTGELFF. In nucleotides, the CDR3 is TGTGCCAGCTCAACCTCCGGGACAGGGACCGGGGAGCTGTTTTTT.

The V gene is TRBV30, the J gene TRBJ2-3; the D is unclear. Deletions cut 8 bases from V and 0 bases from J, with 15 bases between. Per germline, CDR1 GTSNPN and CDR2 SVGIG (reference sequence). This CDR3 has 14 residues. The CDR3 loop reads CALGGDFSTDTQYF. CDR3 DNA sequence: TGTGCCCTCGGTGGGGATTTTAGCACAGATACGCAGTATTTT. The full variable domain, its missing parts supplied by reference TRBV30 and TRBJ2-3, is SQTIHQWPATLVQPVGSPLSLECTVEGTSNPNLYWYRQAAGRGLQLLFYSVGIGQISSEVPQNLSASRPQDRQFILSSKKLLLSDSGFYLCALGGDFSTDTQYFGPGTRLTVL.

The chain's CDR3 is CASRGGAGLSYEQYF. DNA for the CDR3: TGTGCCAGCAGGGGAGGAGCGGGCCTCTCCTACGAGCAGTACTTC. This chain connects TRBV6-1 to TRBJ2-7, with D perhaps matching TRBD2 (6 bases). CDR3 length equals 15 residues. The germline gives CDR1 MNHNS, CDR2 SASEGT. The V and J ends lost 6 bases and 0 bases respectively, with 15 bases between them.

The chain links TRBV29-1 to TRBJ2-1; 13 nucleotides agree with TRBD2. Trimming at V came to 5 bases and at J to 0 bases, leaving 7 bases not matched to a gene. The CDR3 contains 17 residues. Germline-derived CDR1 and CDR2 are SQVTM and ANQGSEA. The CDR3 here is CSVSGTSGDSSYNEQFF. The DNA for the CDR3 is TGCAGCGTTTCCGGGACTAGCGGGGATAGCTCCTACAATGAGCAGTTCTTC.

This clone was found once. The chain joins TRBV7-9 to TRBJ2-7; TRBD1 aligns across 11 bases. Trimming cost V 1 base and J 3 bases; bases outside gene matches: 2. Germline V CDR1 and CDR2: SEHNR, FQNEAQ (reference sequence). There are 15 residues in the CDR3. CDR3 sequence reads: CASSLEGTGGYEQYF. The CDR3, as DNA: TGTGCCAGCAGCTTAGAGGGGACAGGGGGCTACGAGCAGTACTTC.

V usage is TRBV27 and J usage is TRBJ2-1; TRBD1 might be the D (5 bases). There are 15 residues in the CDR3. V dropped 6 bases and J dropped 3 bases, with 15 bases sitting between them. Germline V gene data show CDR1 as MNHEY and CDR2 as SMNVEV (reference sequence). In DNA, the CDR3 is TGTGCCAGCAGCCCTAGGTGGGGCGGCTACAATGAGCAGTTCTTC. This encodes CASSPRWGGYNEQFF.

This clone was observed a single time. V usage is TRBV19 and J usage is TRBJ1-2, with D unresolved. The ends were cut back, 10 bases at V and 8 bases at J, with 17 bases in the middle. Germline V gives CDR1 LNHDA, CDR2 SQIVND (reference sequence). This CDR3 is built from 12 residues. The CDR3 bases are TGTGCCACACAAGAGGGAGCGAAGGGCTACACCTTC. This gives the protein CATQEGAKGYTF.

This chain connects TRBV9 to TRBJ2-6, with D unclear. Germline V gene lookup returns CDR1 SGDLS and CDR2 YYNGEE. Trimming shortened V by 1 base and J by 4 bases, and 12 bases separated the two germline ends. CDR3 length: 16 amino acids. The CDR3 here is CASSVIGPSGANVLTF. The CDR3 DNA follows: TGTGCCAGCAGCGTAATAGGCCCCTCCGGGGCCAACGTCCTGACTTTC. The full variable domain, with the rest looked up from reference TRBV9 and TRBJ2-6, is DSGVTQTPKHLITATGQRVTLRCSPRSGDLSVYWYQQSLDQGLQFLIQYYNGEERAKGNILERFSAQQFPDLHSELNLSSLELGDSALYFCASSVIGPSGANVLTFGAGSRLTVL.

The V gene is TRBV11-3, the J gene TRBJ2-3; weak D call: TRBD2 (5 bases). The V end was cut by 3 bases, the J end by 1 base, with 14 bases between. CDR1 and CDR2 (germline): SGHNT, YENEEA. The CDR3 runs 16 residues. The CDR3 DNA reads TGTGCCAGCAGCTTGGGCGGTGGGAGAGGCACAGATACGCAGTATTTT. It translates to CASSLGGGRGTDTQYF. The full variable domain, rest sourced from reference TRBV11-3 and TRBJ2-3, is EAGVVQSPRYKIIEKKQPVAFWCNPISGHNTLYWYLQNLGQGPELLIRYENEEAVDDSQLPKDRFSAERLKGVDSTLKIQPAELGDSAVYLCASSLGGGRGTDTQYFGPGTRLTVL.

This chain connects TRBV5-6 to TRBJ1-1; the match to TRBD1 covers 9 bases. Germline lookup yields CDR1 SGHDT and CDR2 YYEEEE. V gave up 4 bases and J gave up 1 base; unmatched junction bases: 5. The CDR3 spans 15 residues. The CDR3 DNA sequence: TGTGCCAGCAGCACCCCGGGACAGGGGAACACTGAAGCTTTCTTT. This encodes CASSTPGQGNTEAFF.

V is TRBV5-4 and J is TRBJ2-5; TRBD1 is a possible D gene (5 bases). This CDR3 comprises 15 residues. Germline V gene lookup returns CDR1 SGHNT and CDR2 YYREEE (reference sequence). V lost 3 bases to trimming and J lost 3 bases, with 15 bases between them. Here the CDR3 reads CASSSNQGFKETQYF. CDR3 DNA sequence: TGTGCCAGCAGCTCGAACCAGGGATTTAAAGAGACCCAGTACTTC.

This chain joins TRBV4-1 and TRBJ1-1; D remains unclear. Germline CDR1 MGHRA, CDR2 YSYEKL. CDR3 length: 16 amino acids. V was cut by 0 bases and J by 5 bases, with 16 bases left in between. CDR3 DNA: TGCGCCAGCAGCCAAGATCTTAAGGGAGTGGGGACTGAAGCTTTCTTT. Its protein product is CASSQDLKGVGTEAFF.

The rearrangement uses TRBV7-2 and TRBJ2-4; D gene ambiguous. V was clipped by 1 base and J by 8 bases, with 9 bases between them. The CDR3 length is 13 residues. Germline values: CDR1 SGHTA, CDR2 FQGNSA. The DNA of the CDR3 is TGTGCCAGCAGCTTAGAGGAGACTTACATTCAGTACTTC. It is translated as CASSLEETYIQYF.